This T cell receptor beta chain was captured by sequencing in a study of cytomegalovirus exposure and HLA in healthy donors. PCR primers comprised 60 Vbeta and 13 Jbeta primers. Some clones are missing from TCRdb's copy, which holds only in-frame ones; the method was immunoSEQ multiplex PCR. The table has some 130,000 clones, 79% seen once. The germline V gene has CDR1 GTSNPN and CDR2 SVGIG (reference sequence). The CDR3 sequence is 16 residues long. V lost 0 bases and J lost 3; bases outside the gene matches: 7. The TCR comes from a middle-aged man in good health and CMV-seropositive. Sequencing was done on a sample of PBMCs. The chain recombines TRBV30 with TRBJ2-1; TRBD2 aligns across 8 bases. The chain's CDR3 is CAWSVLSAGVYNEQFF. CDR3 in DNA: TGTGCCTGGAGTGTATTATCAGCGGGAGTCTACAATGAGCAGTTCTTC. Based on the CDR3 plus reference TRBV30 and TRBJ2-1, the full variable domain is SQTIHQWPATLVQPVGSPLSLECTVEGTSNPNLYWYRQAAGRGLQLLFYSVGIGQISSEVPQNLSASRPQDRQFILSSKKLLLSDSGFYLCAWSVLSAGVYNEQFFGPGTRLTVL.